This T cell receptor (beta chain) appears in the sequencing data of a study of T cells in Graves' hyperthyroidism and ophthalmopathy. V lost 6 bases and J lost 0; bases outside the gene matches: 10. The CDR3 is made up of 17 amino acids. CDR1 and CDR2 from the germline V gene are LNHDA and SQIVND (reference sequence). This clonotype was counted only a few times. No ophthalmopathy progression within 18 months constituted stable Graves' hyperthyroidism. Isolation of PBMCs was performed on 9.5 to 10 ml fresh peripheral blood. The source material, RNA transcripts, was used to amplify TCR beta CDR3 regions. A set of HTBI primers served as the primers for a first-round RT-PCR of the TCR CDR3. TCRdb recomputed calls from the multiplex PCR reads with MiXCR, one row per CDR3 protein. The sample gives about 320,000 distinct CDR3 sequences, 16% of which show up once; around 34% is in the top ten.

The specimen was blood. This rearrangement joins TRBV19 to TRBJ1-5; 8 nucleotides match TRBD1. This TCR came from a man under 40 with Graves' hyperthyroidism. The CDR3 protein is CASSPGTGPGSNQPQHF. The CDR3 DNA reads TGTGCCAGTAGCCCTGGGACAGGACCCGGTAGCAATCAGCCCCAGCATTTT.